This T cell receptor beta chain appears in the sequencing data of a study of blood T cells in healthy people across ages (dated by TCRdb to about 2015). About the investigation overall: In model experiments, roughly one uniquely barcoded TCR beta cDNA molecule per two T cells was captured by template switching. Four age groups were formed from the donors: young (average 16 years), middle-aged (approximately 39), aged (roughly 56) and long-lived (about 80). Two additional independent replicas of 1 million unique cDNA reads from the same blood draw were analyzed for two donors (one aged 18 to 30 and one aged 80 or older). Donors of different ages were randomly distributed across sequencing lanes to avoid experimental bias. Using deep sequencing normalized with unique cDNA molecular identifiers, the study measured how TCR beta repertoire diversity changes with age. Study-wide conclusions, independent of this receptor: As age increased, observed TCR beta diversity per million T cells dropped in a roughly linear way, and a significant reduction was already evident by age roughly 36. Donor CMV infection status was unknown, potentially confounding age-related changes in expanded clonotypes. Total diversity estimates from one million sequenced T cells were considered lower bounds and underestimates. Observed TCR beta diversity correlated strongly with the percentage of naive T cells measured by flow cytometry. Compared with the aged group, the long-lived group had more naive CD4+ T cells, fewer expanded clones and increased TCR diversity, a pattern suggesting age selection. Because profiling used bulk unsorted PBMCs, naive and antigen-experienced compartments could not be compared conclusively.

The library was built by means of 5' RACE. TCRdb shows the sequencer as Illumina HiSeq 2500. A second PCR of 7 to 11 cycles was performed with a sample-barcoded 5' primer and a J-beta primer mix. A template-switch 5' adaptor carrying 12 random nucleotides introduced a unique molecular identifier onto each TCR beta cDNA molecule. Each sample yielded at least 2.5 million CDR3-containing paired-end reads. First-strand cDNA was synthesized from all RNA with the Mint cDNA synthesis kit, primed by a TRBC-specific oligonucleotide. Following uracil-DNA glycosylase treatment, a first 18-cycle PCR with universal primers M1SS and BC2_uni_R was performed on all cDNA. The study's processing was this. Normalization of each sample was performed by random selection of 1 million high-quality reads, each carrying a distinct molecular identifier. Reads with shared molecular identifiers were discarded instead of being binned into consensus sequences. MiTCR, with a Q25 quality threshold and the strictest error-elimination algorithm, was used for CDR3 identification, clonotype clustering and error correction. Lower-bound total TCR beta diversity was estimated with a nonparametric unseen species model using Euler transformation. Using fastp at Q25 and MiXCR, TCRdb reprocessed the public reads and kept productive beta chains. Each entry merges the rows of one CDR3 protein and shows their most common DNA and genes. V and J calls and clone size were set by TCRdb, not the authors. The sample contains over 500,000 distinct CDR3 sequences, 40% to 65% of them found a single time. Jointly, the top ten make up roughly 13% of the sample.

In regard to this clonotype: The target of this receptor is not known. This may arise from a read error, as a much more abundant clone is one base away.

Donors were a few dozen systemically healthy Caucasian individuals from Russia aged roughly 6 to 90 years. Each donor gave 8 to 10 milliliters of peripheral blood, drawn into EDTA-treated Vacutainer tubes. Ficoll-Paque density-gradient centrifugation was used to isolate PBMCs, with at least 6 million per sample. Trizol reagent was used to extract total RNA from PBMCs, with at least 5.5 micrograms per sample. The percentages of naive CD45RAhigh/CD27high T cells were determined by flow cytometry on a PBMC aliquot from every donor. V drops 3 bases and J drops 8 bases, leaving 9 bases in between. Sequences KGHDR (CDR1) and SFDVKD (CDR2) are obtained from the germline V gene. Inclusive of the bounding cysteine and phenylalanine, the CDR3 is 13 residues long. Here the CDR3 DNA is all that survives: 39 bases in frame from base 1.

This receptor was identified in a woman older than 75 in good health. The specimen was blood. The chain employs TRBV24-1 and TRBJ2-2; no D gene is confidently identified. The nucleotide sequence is TGTGCCACCAGTGATGCCGCTCGAGGGGAGCTGTTTTTT. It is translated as CATSDAARGELFF.